These 16 T cell receptor beta chains were all obtained from the same sample, sequenced in a study of T-cell memory formation after mild COVID-19. TCRdb reprocessed the 5' RACE reads via MiXCR and lists one record per CDR3 protein. The sample consists of around 200,000 distinct CDR3 sequences, around 30% of them appearing once. Material for sequencing was PBMCs or a T cell subset sorted from them (not recorded which). Receptor source: an adult woman who had mild COVID-19 (a few samples of this study predate the infection). Cell type and time point are not known.

Many counts were recorded for this clonotype. The chain is built from TRBV3-1 and TRBJ2-7, with TRBD2 as a possible D gene (6 bases). Germline loops: CDR1 LGHDT, CDR2 YNNKEL (reference sequence). This CDR3 comprises 15 residues. Trimming removed 1 base at V and 0 bases at J, with 10 bases between. Here the CDR3 reads CASSQAAGSSYEQYF. As DNA, the CDR3 is TGTGCCAGCAGCCAAGCGGCGGGGAGCTCCTACGAGCAGTACTTC.

The chain carries TRBV12-3 or TRBV12-4 and TRBJ1-5; D may be TRBD1 (6 bases). The CDR3 loop spans 14 amino acids. V dropped 3 bases and J dropped 4 bases, with 10 bases sitting between them. The CDR3 reads CASSLAQGNQPQHF. CDR3 coding DNA: TGTGCCAGCAGTTTGGCGCAGGGGAATCAGCCCCAGCATTTT.

The rearrangement links TRBV11-2 to TRBJ1-1; D is unresolved. Trimming removed 1 base from V and 1 base from J, with 10 bases in between. The CDR3 loop spans 15 amino acids. The germline V gene encodes CDR1 SGHAT and CDR2 FQNNGV. The CDR3, as DNA: TGTGCCAGCAGCTTAGGGGTAGGGCCGAACACTGAAGCTTTCTTT. Translation gives CASSLGVGPNTEAFF.

This clonotype was counted between two and nine times. V and J are TRBV7-8 and TRBJ2-5, with 7 bases that match TRBD1. The V gene's germline CDR1 is SGHVS and CDR2 FQNEAQ. With 5 bases clipped from V and 3 bases from J, the junction kept 9 bases outside the gene matches. The CDR3 spans 15 residues. The CDR3 loop reads CASSLGTDPKETQYF. DNA for the CDR3: TGTGCCAGCAGCCTCGGGACAGACCCAAAAGAGACCCAGTACTTC.

The V call is TRBV6-5, the J call TRBJ2-3; TRBD1 matches at 7 bases. J lost 1 base, V lost 10 bases, and 5 bases had no gene match. Germline-derived CDR1 and CDR2 are MNHEY and SVGAGI. CDR3 length equals 13 residues. CDR3 DNA sequence: TGTGCCACCAGACAGGGAGGCACAGATACGCAGTATTTT. The encoded protein is CATRQGGTDTQYF.

The J gene is TRBJ2-7, the V gene TRBV10-3; D gene ambiguous. This CDR3 has 12 residues. The germline V gene encodes CDR1 ENHRY and CDR2 SYGVKD. V was clipped by 3 bases and J by 1 base, with 4 bases between them. Written as DNA, the CDR3 is TGTGCCATCAGTGAAGGGTCCTACGAGCAGTACTTC. Amino acids: CAISEGSYEQYF.

The CDR3 nucleotides read TGTGCCATCAAAAGGGAGGGGAACACTGAAGCTTTCTTT. This sequence encodes CAIKREGNTEAFF. The chain links TRBV10-3 to TRBJ1-1; no clear D. This CDR3 contains 13 residues. Per germline, CDR1 ENHRY and CDR2 SYGVKD. The V end was cut by 7 bases, the J end by 1 base, with 10 bases between.

The chain recombines TRBV20-1 with TRBJ2-5; TRBD1 is a possible D gene (6 bases). The ends were cut back, 6 bases at V and 5 bases at J, with 16 bases in the middle. CDR3 length: 13 residues. Germline lookup yields CDR1 DFQATT and CDR2 SNEGSKA (reference sequence). The CDR3 coding sequence is TGCAGTGCCCCCCAGGGGAATGTGGAGACCCAGTACTTC. Translated: CSAPQGNVETQYF.

The V call is TRBV29-1, the J call TRBJ2-4, with a tentative D call TRBD1 (5 bases). Deletions cut 6 bases from V and 3 bases from J, with 12 bases between. CDR3 length: 13 amino acids. Germline V gives CDR1 SQVTM, CDR2 ANQGSEA. CDR3: CSVERGNKNIQYF. As DNA, the CDR3 is TGCAGCGTGGAAAGGGGCAACAAAAACATTCAGTACTTC.

The chain uses TRBV24-1 and TRBJ2-1; 8 bases agree with TRBD1. V lost 2 bases and J lost 6; bases outside the gene matches: 14. CDR3 length equals 18 residues. Germline CDR1 KGHDR, CDR2 SFDVKD. The CDR3 nucleotides read TGTGCCACCAGTGATTCCCGGACAGGGAAGCCCCTCGGCAATGAGCAGTTCTTC. Protein sequence: CATSDSRTGKPLGNEQFF.

The genes are TRBV7-3 and TRBJ2-1, with 9 bases identical to TRBD2. CDR1 and CDR2 (germline): SGHTA, FQGTGA. The CDR3 covers 14 residues. The V gene end was trimmed by 4 bases and the J gene end by 10 bases; junction bases not matched to a gene: 8. CDR3 amino acids: CASSSLAGELEQFF. The CDR3, as DNA: TGTGCCAGCAGCTCATTAGCGGGGGAGTTAGAGCAGTTCTTC.

The rearrangement links TRBV12-3 or TRBV12-4 to TRBJ2-1; 7 bases are shared with TRBD1. This CDR3 spans 16 amino acids. The V gene end was trimmed by 5 bases and the J gene end by 0 bases; junction bases not matched to a gene: 7. This chain's CDR3 is CASSPGQASSYNEQFF. The CDR3 DNA is TGTGCCAGCAGTCCCGGACAGGCTAGCTCCTACAATGAGCAGTTCTTC.

The chain recombines TRBV2 with TRBJ2-3; D gene unclear. The CDR3 is 17 residues long. CDR1 is SNHLY and CDR2 is FYNNEI in the germline V gene. Trimming pared 0 bases from V and 0 bases from J, leaving 13 bases between. The CDR3 is CASSEALIPSSTDTQYF. CDR3 DNA sequence: TGTGCCAGCAGTGAAGCGCTGATCCCCTCTAGCACAGATACGCAGTATTTT.

This clonotype was seen only a few times. The J gene is TRBJ2-1, the V gene TRBV4-2; 13 nucleotides agree with TRBD2. The V and J ends lost 1 base and 10 bases, in that order; junction bases with no gene match: 10. In germline, CDR1 is LGHNA, CDR2 YNFKEQ. The CDR3 has 17 residues. CDR3: CASSQGSGLAGVREQFF. The DNA of the CDR3 is TGTGCCAGCAGCCAAGGGTCTGGACTAGCGGGAGTACGGGAGCAGTTCTTC.

This clonotype was detected only a few times. In DNA form, the CDR3 reads TGTGCCAGCAGTCCATTCGGGGGGACTGAAGCTTTCTTT. Residues: CASSPFGGTEAFF. V is TRBV12-3 or TRBV12-4 and J is TRBJ1-1; D may be TRBD1 (5 bases). The ends were cut back, 5 bases at V and 5 bases at J, with 12 bases in the middle. This CDR3 contains 13 residues.

In its sample, this clonotype was seen a few times. The chain recombines TRBV5-1 with TRBJ1-2; D gene ambiguous. V lost 0 bases and J lost 1, with 10 bases in between. Germline V gene lookup returns CDR1 SGHRS and CDR2 YFSETQ. The CDR3 is made up of 15 amino acids. CDR3 region: CASSLDGGLNYGYTF. The CDR3 coding sequence is TGCGCCAGCAGCTTGGACGGAGGGCTTAACTATGGCTACACCTTC. Full variable domain (remainder filled in from reference TRBV5-1 and TRBJ1-2): KAGVTQTPRYLIKTRGQQVTLSCSPISGHRSVSWYQQTPGQGLQFLFEYFSETQRNKGNFPGRFSGRQFSNSRSEMNVSTLELGDSALYLCASSLDGGLNYGYTFGSGTRLTVV.